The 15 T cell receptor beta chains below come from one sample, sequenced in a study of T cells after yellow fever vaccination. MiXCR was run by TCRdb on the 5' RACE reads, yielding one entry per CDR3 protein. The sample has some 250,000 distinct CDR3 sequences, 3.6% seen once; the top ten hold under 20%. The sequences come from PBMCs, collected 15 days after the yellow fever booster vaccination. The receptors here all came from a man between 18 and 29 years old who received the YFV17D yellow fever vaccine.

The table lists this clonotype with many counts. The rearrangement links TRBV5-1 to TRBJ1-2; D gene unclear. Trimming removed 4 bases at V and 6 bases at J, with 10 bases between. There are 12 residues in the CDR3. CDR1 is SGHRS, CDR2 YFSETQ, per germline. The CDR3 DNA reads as TGCGCCAGCAGCCCCTCAGTAGATGGCTACACCTTC. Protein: CASSPSVDGYTF.

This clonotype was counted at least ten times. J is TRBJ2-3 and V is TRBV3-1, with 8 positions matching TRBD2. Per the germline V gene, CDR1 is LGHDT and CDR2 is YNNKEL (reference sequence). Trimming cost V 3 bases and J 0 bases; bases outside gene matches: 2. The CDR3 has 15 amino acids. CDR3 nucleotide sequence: TGTGCCAGCAGCCATAGCGGGGCTAGCACAGATACGCAGTATTTT. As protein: CASSHSGASTDTQYF.

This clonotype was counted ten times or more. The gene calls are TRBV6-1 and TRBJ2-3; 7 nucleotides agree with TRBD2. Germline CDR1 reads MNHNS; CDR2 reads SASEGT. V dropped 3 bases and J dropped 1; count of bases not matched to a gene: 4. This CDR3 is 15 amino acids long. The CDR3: CASSEWGGGTDTQYF. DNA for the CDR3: TGTGCCAGCAGTGAGTGGGGGGGGGGCACAGATACGCAGTATTTT.

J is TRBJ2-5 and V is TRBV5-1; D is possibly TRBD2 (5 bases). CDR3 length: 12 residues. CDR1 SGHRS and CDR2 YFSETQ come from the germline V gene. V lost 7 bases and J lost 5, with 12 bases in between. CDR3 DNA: TGCGCCAGCTGCCTGGAGGTTGAGACCCAGTACTTC. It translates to CASCLEVETQYF.

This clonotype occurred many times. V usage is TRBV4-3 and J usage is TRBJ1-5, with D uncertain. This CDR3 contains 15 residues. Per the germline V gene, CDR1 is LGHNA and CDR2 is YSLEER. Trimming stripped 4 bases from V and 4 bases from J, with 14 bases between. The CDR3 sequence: CASSRDSVPNQPQHF. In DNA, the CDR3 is TGCGCCAGCAGCCGAGACTCAGTCCCGAATCAGCCCCAGCATTTT.

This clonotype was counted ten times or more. CDR3 loop: CSARYLNEQFF. The CDR3 region has the DNA TGCAGTGCTAGGTACTTAAATGAGCAGTTCTTC. The chain is built from TRBV20-1 and TRBJ2-1; D is uncertain. V was trimmed by 3 bases and J by 7 bases, leaving 7 bases between them. CDR1 and CDR2 from the germline V gene are DFQATT and SNEGSKA (reference sequence). The CDR3 has 11 amino acids.

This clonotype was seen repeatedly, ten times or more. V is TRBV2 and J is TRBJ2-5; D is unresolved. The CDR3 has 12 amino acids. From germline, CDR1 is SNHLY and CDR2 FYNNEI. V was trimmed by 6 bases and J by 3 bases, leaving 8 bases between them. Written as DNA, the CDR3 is TGTGCCAGCAGAAAGGAAGAAGAGACCCAGTACTTC. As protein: CASRKEEETQYF.

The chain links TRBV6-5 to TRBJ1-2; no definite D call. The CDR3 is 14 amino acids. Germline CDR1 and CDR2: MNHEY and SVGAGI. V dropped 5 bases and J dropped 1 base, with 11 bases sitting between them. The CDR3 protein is CASSPQALNYGYTF. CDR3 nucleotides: TGTGCCAGCAGTCCCCAAGCGCTTAACTATGGCTACACCTTC.

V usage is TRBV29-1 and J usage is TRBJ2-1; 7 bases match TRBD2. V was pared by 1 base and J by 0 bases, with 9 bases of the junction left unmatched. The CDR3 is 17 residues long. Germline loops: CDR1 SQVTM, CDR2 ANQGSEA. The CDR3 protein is CSVEGYLERGSYNEQFF. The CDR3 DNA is TGCAGCGTTGAAGGCTATCTCGAGCGGGGCTCCTACAATGAGCAGTTCTTC.

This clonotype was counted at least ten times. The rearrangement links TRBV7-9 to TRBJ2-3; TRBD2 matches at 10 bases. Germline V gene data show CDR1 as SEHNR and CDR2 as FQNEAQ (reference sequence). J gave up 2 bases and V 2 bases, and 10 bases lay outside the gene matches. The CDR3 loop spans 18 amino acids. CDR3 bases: TGTGCCAGCAGCTTATTATCTGGAGCGGGGGGGTCCACAGATACGCAGTATTTT. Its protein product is CASSLLSGAGGSTDTQYF.

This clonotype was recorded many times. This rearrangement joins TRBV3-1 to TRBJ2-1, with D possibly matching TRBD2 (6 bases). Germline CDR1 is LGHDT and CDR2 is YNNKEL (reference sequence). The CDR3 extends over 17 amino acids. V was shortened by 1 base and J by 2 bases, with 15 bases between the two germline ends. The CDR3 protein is CASSQGAGTLPYNEQFF. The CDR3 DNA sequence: TGTGCCAGCAGCCAAGGGGCGGGGACCCTCCCCTACAATGAGCAGTTCTTC.

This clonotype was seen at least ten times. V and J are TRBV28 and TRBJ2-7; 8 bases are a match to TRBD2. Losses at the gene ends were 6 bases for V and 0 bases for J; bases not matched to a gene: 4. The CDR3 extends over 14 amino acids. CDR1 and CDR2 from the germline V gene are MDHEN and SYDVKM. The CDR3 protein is CASSRGGSSYEQYV. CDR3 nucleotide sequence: TGTGCCAGCAGCCGGGGGGGTAGCTCCTACGAGCAGTACGTC.

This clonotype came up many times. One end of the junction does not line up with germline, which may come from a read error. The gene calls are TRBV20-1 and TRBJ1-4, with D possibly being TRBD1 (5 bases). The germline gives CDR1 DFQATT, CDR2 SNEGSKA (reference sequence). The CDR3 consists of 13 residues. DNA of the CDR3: TGCAGTGCTAGCCAGACAGCCGGCTCTAATGGCCTTTTT. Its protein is CSASQTAGSNGLF.

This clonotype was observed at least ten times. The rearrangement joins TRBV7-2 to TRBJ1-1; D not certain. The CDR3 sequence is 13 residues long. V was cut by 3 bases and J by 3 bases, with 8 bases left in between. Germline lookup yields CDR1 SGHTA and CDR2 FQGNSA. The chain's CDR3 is CASSFAEDTEAFF. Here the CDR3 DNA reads TGTGCCAGCAGCTTTGCCGAAGACACTGAAGCTTTCTTT.

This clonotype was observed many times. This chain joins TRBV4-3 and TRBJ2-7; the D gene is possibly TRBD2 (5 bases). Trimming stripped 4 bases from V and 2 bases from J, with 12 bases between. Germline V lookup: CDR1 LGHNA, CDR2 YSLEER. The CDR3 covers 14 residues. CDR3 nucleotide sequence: TGCGCCAGCAGCCTCGGAGAGGGAGCCTACGAGCAGTACTTC. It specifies CASSLGEGAYEQYF.